A single sample is the source of the 20 T cell receptor beta chains below, sequenced in a study of shared clonotypes between healthy human individuals. Method: immunoSEQ multiplex PCR; TCRdb's copy keeps in-frame clones and lacks some. This table has over 950,000 clones, around 77% appearing once. Sample: memory CD4+ T cells from PBMCs. As to subset: CD45RA-negative fraction. These TCRs come from a man aged 18 to 29 in good health. Some clones in this sample may be carry-over from other donors' samples.

This chain joins TRBV7-9 and TRBJ2-1; the D is unclear. Germline V lookup: CDR1 SEHNR, CDR2 FQNEAQ (reference sequence). Trimming removed 5 bases from V and 6 bases from J, with 14 bases in between. The CDR3 is 14 amino acids. The CDR3 reads CASSATGFFNEQFF. CDR3 DNA: TGTGCCAGCAGCGCAACTGGCTTCTTCAATGAGCAGTTCTTC.

This chain connects TRBV5-1 to TRBJ2-6, with D perhaps given as TRBD1 or TRBD2 (5 bases each). The CDR3 contains 18 residues. The V and J ends lost 4 bases and 0 bases respectively, with 17 bases between them. Germline loops: CDR1 SGHRS, CDR2 YFSETQ. The CDR3 sequence: CASSVEPGRRSGANVLTF. As DNA, the CDR3 is TGCGCCAGCAGCGTTGAACCGGGACGCCGCTCTGGGGCCAACGTCCTGACTTTC.

J is TRBJ1-4 and V is TRBV18; 12 bases are a match to TRBD1. The CDR3 has 14 amino acids. CDR1 is KGHSH, CDR2 LQKENI, per germline. Trimming removed 3 bases from V and 12 bases from J; junction bases left unmatched: 5. The CDR3 DNA sequence: TGTGCCAGCTCACCCACGGGACAGGGGGCAGAACTGTTTTTT. Its translation: CASSPTGQGAELFF.

This clone was picked up many times. The J gene is TRBJ1-1, the V gene TRBV6-1; a possible D gene is TRBD1 (5 bases). The V end was cut by 4 bases, the J end by 4 bases, with 16 bases between. CDR3 length: 15 residues. Germline lookup yields CDR1 MNHNS and CDR2 SASEGT. DNA for the CDR3: TGTGCCAGCAGTGCTGAAGGACAAATGGGCACTGAAGCTTTCTTT. Encoded protein: CASSAEGQMGTEAFF.

This clone was recorded many times. The genes are TRBV18 and TRBJ2-1, with 11 bases that match TRBD2. V gave up 4 bases and J gave up 4 bases; unmatched junction bases: 3. This CDR3 comprises 15 residues. Per germline, CDR1 KGHSH and CDR2 LQKENI. CDR3 sequence reads: CASSLTSGGYNEQFF. The CDR3 DNA reads as TGTGCCAGCTCACTCACTAGCGGGGGTTACAATGAGCAGTTCTTC.

To note about this clone: An end of the junction does not agree with germline; a read error may underlie this. CDR3 bases: TGTGCCAGCAGCCCCTTATCACGCACAGGGGGGTATGGATACACCTTC. Translation: CASSPLSRTGGYGYTF. The chain recombines TRBV5-6 with TRBJ1-2; 8 bases are shared with TRBD1. This CDR3 contains 16 residues. Germline V gene data show CDR1 as SGHDT and CDR2 as YYEEEE.

The rearrangement uses TRBV28 and TRBJ1-4; TRBD1 matches 10 bases. The CDR3 runs 15 residues. The ends lost 3 bases at V and 14 bases at J; junction bases unmatched: 12. Germline values: CDR1 MDHEN, CDR2 SYDVKM. CDR3 sequence (DNA): TGTGCCAGCAGTTTTAGGGACAGGGGCCTTAAAGAGCTGTTTTTT. Amino acid sequence: CASSFRDRGLKELFF.

The rearrangement links TRBV5-8 to TRBJ2-1, with D possibly matching TRBD2 (6 bases). Deletions cut 0 bases from V and 8 bases from J, with 9 bases between. CDR3 size: 13 residues. CDR1 and CDR2 from the germline V gene are SGHTS and YDEGEE. The CDR3 region is CASSLALAYEQFF. The CDR3 DNA reads TGTGCCAGCAGCTTGGCACTAGCCTATGAGCAGTTCTTC.

This sequence joins TRBV19 and TRBJ2-1; D possibly corresponds to TRBD1 (6 bases). CDR1 is LNHDA, CDR2 SQIVND, per germline (reference sequence). With 2 bases removed from V and 4 bases from J, the gap between germline ends came to 9 bases. The CDR3 runs to 14 residues. As DNA, the CDR3 is TGTGCCAGTAGTATAATGACAGGTTACAATGAGCAGTTCTTC. Translation gives CASSIMTGYNEQFF.

J is TRBJ2-3 and V is TRBV30; D remains ambiguous. Per the germline V gene, CDR1 is GTSNPN and CDR2 is SVGIG (reference sequence). The CDR3 extends over 11 amino acids. Trimming left V 2 bases short and J 4 bases short, with 4 bases between. The CDR3 bases are TGTGCCTGGAGTATGTCAGATACGCAGTATTTT. Translated, it gives CAWSMSDTQYF. Using reference TRBV30 and TRBJ2-3 for the parts outside the CDR3, the full variable domain is SQTIHQWPATLVQPVGSPLSLECTVEGTSNPNLYWYRQAAGRGLQLLFYSVGIGQISSEVPQNLSASRPQDRQFILSSKKLLLSDSGFYLCAWSMSDTQYFGPGTRLTVL.

This clone appeared a single time. This specimen includes other DNA sequences encoding the same CDR3. The chain uses TRBV5-1 and TRBJ1-1; D unclear. In germline, CDR1 is SGHRS, CDR2 YFSETQ. V lost 0 bases and J 1 base, leaving 4 bases between the germline ends. The CDR3 is 13 residues long. The CDR3 protein is CASSLGKNTEAFF. CDR3 in DNA: TGCGCCAGCAGCTTGGGCAAGAACACTGAAGCTTTCTTT.

The chain is built from TRBV9 and TRBJ2-2; D gene unclear. Germline V gene data show CDR1 as SGDLS and CDR2 as YYNGEE. V was shortened by 0 bases and J by 5 bases, with 8 bases between the two germline ends. The CDR3 loop spans 14 amino acids. The CDR3, as DNA: TGTGCCAGCAGCGTAGGCCAGTTAACCGGGGAGCTGTTTTTT. This gives the protein CASSVGQLTGELFF.

This clone was seen only a few times. The V gene is TRBV5-4, the J gene TRBJ1-1; D may be TRBD1 (6 bases). Germline CDR1 reads SGHNT; CDR2 reads YYREEE (reference sequence). The V gene lost 3 bases and the J gene lost 1 base, with 13 bases spanning the gap. The length of the CDR3 is 15 residues. The CDR3 spells CASSSVDRRNTEAFF. The DNA for the CDR3 is TGTGCCAGCAGCTCAGTGGACAGAAGGAACACTGAAGCTTTCTTT.

This clone was seen a few times. This chain uses TRBV5-1 with TRBJ2-5; D may match TRBD1 or TRBD2 (6 bases each). Trimming took off 3 bases at V and 2 bases at J, with 11 bases between the two ends. Germline V gives CDR1 SGHRS, CDR2 YFSETQ. The CDR3 is 14 residues long. The CDR3 DNA follows: TGCGCCAGCAGCTCGGGGGCCAGACAAGAGACCCAGTACTTC. It translates to CASSSGARQETQYF. The whole variable domain, filled in from reference TRBV5-1 and TRBJ2-5, reads KAGVTQTPRYLIKTRGQQVTLSCSPISGHRSVSWYQQTPGQGLQFLFEYFSETQRNKGNFPGRFSGRQFSNSRSEMNVSTLELGDSALYLCASSSGARQETQYFGPGTRLLVL.

The CDR3 coding sequence is TGTGCCAGCAGCGCCACTCTAGCGATCGAGACCCAGTACTTC. Translating gives CASSATLAIETQYF. The chain links TRBV9 to TRBJ2-5; TRBD2 might be the D (6 bases). V was pared by 3 bases and J by 5 bases, with 14 bases between. CDR3 size: 14 residues. Germline-derived CDR1 and CDR2 are SGDLS and YYNGEE.

With regard to this clone: This likely comes from a read error, as the CDR3 has no conserved phenylalanine or tryptophan at its end. The rearrangement links TRBV5-1 to TRBJ2-2; the D call may be TRBD1 or TRBD2 (6 bases each). CDR1 and CDR2 from the germline V gene are SGHRS and YFSETQ. The length of the CDR3 is 17 residues. Trimming stripped 0 bases from V and 1 base from J, with 13 bases between. CDR3 residues: CASSLAGAGRNTGELFS. CDR3 DNA sequence: TGCGCCAGCAGCTTGGCGGGGGCGGGGCGGAACACCGGGGAGCTGTTTTCT.

This clone came up once. Different DNA sequences within this sample yield the same CDR3. V usage is TRBV2 and J usage is TRBJ2-6; D is perhaps TRBD1 or TRBD2 (6 bases each). V lost 7 bases and J 1 base, leaving 8 bases between the germline ends. CDR3 length equals 14 residues. Germline V CDR1 and CDR2: SNHLY, FYNNEI. The CDR3 nucleotides are TGTGCCAGCACGGGGGCATCTGGGGCCAACGTCCTGACTTTC. Amino acid sequence: CASTGASGANVLTF.

The V and J genes are TRBV5-1 and TRBJ1-2, with TRBD1 matching over 7 bases. The V segment lost 8 bases and the J segment 6 bases; nucleotides outside the gene matches: 13. Germline CDR1 SGHRS, CDR2 YFSETQ. This CDR3 has 14 residues. The CDR3 spells CASHDPRQGDGYTF. In DNA, the CDR3 is TGCGCCAGTCACGATCCAAGACAGGGCGATGGCTACACCTTC.

Note on this clone: This sample also contains other DNA sequences that code for the same CDR3. The genes are TRBV9 and TRBJ1-2; 8 bases map to TRBD1. V lost 0 bases and J lost 4; bases outside the gene matches: 8. CDR3 length: 16 amino acids. CDR1 is SGDLS, CDR2 YYNGEE, per germline. CDR3 coding DNA: TGTGCCAGCAGCGTAGCTAATCAGGGGGCCATCTATGGCTACACCTTC. This codes for CASSVANQGAIYGYTF. Full variable domain (remainder filled in from reference TRBV9 and TRBJ1-2): DSGVTQTPKHLITATGQRVTLRCSPRSGDLSVYWYQQSLDQGLQFLIQYYNGEERAKGNILERFSAQQFPDLHSELNLSSLELGDSALYFCASSVANQGAIYGYTFGSGTRLTVV.

The chain joins TRBV29-1 to TRBJ1-4; D is possibly TRBD1 (6 bases). Germline CDR1 is SQVTM and CDR2 is ANQGSEA. There are 14 residues in the CDR3. Trimming shortened V by 5 bases and J by 4 bases, and 14 bases separated the two germline ends. This CDR3 is CSVRGAQGNEKLFF. The DNA of the CDR3 is TGCAGCGTTAGGGGGGCACAGGGTAATGAAAAACTGTTTTTT.